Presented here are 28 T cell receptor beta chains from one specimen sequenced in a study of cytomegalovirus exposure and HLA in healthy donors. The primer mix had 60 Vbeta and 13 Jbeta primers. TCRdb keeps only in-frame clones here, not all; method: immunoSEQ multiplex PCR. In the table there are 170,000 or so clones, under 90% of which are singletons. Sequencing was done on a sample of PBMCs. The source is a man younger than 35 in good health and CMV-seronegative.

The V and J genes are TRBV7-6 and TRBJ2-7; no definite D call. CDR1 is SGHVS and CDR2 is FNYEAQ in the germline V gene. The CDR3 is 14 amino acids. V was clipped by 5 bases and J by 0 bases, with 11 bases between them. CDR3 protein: CASSPRPSSYEQYF. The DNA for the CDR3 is TGTGCCAGCAGCCCCCGCCCGAGCTCCTACGAGCAGTACTTC.

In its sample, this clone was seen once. In DNA, the CDR3 is TGCGCCAGCAGCTTGGATCAGGGATCGGGCTACGAGCAGTACTTC. Translation gives CASSLDQGSGYEQYF. V is TRBV5-1 and J is TRBJ2-7, with D perhaps matching TRBD1 (5 bases). Trimming cost V 0 bases and J 3 bases, with 13 bases left between them. Germline V gene data show CDR1 as SGHRS and CDR2 as YFSETQ. This CDR3 spans 15 amino acids.

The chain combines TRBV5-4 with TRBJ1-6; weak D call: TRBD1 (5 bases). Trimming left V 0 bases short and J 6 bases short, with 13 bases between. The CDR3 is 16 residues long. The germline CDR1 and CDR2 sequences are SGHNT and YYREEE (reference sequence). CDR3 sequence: CASSLGAGRINSPLHF. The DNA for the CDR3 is TGTGCCAGCAGCTTGGGGGCGGGACGGATTAATTCACCCCTCCACTTT.

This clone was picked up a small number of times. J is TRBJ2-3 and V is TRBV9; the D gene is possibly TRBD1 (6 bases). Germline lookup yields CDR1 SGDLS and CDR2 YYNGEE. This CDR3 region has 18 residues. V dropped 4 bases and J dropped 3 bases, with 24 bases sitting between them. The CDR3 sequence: CASSTSGQGLGYTDTQYF. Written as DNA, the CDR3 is TGTGCCAGCAGCACATCCGGGCAGGGGCTAGGTTATACAGATACGCAGTATTTT.

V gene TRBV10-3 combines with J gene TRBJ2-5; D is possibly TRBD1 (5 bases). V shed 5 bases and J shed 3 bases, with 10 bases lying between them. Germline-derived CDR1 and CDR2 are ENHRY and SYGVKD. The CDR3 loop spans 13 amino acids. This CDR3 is CAISMDKEETQYF. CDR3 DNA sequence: TGTGCCATCAGTATGGACAAAGAAGAGACCCAGTACTTC.

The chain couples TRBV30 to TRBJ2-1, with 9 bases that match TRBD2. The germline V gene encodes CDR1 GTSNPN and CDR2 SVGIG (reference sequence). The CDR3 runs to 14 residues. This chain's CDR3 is CAWAPGLANNEQFF. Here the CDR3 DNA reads TGTGCTTGGGCTCCGGGACTAGCTAACAATGAGCAGTTCTTC.

CDR3 bases: TGTGCCAGCAAACACAGGGGTGGCTATGGCTACACCTTC. Residues: CASKHRGGYGYTF. The genes are TRBV6-1 and TRBJ1-2, with TRBD1 matching over 7 bases. After removal of 7 bases from V and 4 bases from J, the junction contained 6 bases not matched to a gene. The length of the CDR3 is 13 residues. Germline CDR1 and CDR2: MNHNS and SASEGT.

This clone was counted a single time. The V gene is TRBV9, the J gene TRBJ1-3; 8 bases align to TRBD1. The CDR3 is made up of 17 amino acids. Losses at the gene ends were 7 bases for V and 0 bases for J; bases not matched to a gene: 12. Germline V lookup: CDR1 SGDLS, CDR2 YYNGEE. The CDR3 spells CASGQGAFTNSGNTIYF. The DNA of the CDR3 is TGTGCCAGCGGGCAGGGGGCCTTTACGAACTCTGGAAACACCATATATTTT. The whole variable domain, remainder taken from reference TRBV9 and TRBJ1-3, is DSGVTQTPKHLITATGQRVTLRCSPRSGDLSVYWYQQSLDQGLQFLIQYYNGEERAKGNILERFSAQQFPDLHSELNLSSLELGDSALYFCASGQGAFTNSGNTIYFGEGSWLTVV.

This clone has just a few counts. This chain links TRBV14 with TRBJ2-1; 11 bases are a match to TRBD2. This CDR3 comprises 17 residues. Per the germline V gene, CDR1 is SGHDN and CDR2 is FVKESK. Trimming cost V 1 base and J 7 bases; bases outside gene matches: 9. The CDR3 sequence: CASSQVGLAGGKNEQFF. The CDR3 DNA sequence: TGTGCCAGCAGCCAAGTCGGCCTAGCGGGGGGAAAGAATGAGCAGTTCTTC.

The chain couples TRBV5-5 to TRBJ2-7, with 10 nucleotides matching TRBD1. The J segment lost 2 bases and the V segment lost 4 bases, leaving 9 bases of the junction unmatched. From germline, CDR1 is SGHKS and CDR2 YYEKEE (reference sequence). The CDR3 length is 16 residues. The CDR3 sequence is CASSPAPGQGTYEQYF. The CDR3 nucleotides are TGTGCCAGCAGCCCGGCTCCGGGACAGGGGACCTACGAGCAGTACTTC.

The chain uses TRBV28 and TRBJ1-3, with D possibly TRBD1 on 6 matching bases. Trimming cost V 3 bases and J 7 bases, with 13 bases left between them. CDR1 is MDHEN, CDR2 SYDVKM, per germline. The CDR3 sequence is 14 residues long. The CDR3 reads CASSFKGGRNTIYF. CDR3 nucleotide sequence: TGTGCCAGCAGTTTTAAGGGGGGGAGGAACACCATATATTTT. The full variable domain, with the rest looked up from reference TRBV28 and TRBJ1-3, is DVKVTQSSRYLVKRTGEKVFLECVQDMDHENMFWYRQDPGLGLRLIYFSYDVKMKEKGDIPEGYSVSREKKERFSLILESASTNQTSMYLCASSFKGGRNTIYFGEGSWLTVV.

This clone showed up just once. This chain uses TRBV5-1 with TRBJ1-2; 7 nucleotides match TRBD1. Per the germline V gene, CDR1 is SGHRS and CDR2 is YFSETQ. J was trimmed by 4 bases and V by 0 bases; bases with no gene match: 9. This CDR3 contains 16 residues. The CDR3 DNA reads TGCGCCAGCAGCTTGGGGGTGACAGGGCCATTCTATGGCTACACCTTC. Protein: CASSLGVTGPFYGYTF.

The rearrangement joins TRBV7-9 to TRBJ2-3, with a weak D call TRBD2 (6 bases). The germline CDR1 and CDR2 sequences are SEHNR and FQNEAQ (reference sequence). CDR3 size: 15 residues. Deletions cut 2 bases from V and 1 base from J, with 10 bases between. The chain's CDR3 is CASSLIAAGTDTQYF. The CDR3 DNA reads TGTGCCAGCAGCTTAATAGCGGCGGGCACAGATACGCAGTATTTT.

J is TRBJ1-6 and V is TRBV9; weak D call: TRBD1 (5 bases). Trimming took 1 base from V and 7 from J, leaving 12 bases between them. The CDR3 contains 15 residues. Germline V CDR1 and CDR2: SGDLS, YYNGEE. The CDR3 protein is CASSVQGGKNSPLHF. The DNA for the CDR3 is TGTGCCAGCAGCGTACAGGGAGGCAAAAATTCACCCCTCCACTTT.

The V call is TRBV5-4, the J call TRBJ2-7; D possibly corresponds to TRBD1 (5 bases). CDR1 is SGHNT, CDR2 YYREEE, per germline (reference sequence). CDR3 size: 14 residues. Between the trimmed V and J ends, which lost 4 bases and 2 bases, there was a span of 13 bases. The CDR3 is CASSPTVKTYEQYF. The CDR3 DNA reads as TGTGCCAGCAGCCCGACAGTAAAGACCTACGAGCAGTACTTC.

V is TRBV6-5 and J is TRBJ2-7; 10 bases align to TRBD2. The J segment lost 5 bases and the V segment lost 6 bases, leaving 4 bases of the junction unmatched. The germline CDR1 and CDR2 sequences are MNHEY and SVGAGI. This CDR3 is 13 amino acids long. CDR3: CASRLAGAHEQYF. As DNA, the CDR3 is TGTGCCAGCAGGCTAGCGGGAGCCCACGAGCAGTACTTC.

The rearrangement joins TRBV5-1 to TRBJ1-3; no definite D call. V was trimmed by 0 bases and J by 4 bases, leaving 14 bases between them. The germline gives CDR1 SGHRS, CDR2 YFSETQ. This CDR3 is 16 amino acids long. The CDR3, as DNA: TGCGCCAGCAGCTTGGGGGTTCTGGGCACCGGAAACACCATATATTTT. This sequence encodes CASSLGVLGTGNTIYF.

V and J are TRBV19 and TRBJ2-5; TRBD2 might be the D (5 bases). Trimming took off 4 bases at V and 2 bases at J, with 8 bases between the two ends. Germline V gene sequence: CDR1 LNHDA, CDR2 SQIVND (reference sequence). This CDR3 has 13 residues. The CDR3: CASSKDSQETQYF. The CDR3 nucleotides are TGTGCCAGTAGTAAGGACTCTCAAGAGACCCAGTACTTC.

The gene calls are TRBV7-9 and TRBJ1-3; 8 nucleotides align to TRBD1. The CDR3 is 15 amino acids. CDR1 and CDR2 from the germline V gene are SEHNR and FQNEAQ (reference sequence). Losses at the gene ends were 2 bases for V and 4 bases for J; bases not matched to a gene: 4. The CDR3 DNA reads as TGTGCCAGCAGCTTATTACAGGGGGACGGAAACACCATATATTTT. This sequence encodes CASSLLQGDGNTIYF.

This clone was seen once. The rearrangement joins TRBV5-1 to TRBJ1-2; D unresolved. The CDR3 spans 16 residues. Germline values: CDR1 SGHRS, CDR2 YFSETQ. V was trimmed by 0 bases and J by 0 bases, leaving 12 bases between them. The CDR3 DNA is TGCGCCAGCAGCTTGGGATTAAGAGGGACTAACTATGGCTACACCTTC. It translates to CASSLGLRGTNYGYTF.

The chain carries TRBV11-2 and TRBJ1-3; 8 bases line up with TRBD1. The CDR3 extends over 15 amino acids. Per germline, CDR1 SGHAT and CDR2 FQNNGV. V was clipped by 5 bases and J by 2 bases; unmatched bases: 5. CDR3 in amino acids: CASSKIQGAGNTIYF. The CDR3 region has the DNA TGTGCCAGCAGCAAGATACAGGGGGCTGGAAACACCATATATTTT.

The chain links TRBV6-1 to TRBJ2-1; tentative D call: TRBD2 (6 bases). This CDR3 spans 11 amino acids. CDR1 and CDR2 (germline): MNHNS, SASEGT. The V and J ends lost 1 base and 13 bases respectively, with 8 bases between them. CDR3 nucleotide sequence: TGTGCCAGCAGTGAAGTGACTAGTCAGTTCTTC. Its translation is CASSEVTSQFF.

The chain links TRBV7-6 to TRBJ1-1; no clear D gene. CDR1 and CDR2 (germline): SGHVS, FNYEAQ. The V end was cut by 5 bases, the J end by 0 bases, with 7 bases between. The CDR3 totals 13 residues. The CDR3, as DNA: TGTGCCAGCAGCCAAACGGTGAACACTGAAGCTTTCTTT. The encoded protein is CASSQTVNTEAFF.

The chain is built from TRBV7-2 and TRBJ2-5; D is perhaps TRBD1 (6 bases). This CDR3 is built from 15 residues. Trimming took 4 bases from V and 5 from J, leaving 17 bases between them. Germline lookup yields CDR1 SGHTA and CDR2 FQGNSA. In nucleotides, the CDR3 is TGTGCCAGCAGCTCACGCTTTACAGGGTCGGAGACCCAGTACTTC. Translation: CASSSRFTGSETQYF. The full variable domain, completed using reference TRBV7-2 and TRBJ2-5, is GAGVSQSPSNKVTEKGKDVELRCDPISGHTALYWYRQSLGQGLEFLIYFQGNSAPDKSGLPSDRFSAERTGGSVSTLTIQRTQQEDSAVYLCASSSRFTGSETQYFGPGTRLLVL.

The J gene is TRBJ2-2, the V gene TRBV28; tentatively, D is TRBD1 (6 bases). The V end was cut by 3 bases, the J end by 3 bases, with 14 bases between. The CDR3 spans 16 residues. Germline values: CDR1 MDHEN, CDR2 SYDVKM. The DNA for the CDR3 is TGTGCCAGCAGTTTTCAACAGGGCGACTACACCGGGGAGCTGTTTTTT. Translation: CASSFQQGDYTGELFF.

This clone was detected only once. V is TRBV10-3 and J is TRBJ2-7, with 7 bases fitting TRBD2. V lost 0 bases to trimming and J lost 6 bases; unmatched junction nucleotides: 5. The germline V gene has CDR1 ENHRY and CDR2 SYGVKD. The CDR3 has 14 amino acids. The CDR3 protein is CAISESGGRGEQYF. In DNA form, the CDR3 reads TGTGCCATCAGTGAGTCAGGAGGGAGGGGCGAGCAGTACTTC.

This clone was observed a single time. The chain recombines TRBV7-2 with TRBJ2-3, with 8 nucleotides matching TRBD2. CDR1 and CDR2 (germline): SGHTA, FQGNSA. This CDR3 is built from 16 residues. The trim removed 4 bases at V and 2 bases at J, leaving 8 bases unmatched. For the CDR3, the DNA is TGTGCCAGCAGCTACCTACTAGCGGAGGACACAGATACGCAGTATTTT. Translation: CASSYLLAEDTDTQYF.

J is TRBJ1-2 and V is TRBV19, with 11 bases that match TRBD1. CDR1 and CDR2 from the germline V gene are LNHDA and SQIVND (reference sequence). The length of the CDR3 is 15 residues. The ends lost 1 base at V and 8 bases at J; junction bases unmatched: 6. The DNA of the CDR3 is TGTGCCAGTAGTATAGTCCGGACAGGGGGCGAAGGCTACACCTTC. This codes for CASSIVRTGGEGYTF.